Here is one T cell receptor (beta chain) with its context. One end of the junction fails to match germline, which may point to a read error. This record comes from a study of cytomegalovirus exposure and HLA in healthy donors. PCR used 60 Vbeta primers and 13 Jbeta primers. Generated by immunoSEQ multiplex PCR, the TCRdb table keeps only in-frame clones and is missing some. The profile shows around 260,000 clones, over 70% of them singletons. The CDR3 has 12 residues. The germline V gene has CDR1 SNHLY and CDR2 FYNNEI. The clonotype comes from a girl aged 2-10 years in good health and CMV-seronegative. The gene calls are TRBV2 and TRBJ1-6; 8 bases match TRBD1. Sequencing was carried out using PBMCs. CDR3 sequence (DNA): TGTGCCAGCAGTGAGGAAGGACAGGGATTTCGCTTT. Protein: CASSEEGQGFRF.